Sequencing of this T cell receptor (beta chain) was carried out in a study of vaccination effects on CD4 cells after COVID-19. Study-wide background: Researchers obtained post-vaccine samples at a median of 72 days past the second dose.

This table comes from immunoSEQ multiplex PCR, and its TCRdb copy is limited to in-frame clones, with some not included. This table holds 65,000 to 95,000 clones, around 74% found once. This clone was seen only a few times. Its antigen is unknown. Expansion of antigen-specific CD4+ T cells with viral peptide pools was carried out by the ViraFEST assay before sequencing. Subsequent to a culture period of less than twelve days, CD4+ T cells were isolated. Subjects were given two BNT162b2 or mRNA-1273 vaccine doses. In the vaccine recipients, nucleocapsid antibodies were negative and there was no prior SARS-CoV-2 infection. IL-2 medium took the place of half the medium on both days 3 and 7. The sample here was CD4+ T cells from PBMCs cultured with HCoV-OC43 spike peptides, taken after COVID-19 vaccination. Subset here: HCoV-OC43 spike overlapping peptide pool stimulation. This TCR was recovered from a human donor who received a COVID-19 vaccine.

CDR3 region: CASSVVGGVASPLHF. The CDR3 DNA is TGTGCCAGCAGTGTAGTAGGGGGCGTTGCTTCACCCCTCCACTTT. This sequence joins TRBV28 and TRBJ1-6; TRBD1 aligns across 7 bases. V lost 5 bases to trimming and J lost 9 bases; unmatched junction nucleotides: 10. In germline, CDR1 is MDHEN, CDR2 SYDVKM. The CDR3 consists of 15 residues.